Here is one T cell receptor beta chain with its context. In its sample, this clonotype was seen a few times. The antigen this receptor binds is unknown. The sample holds no much larger clone one base away, and base qualities are not on file. Deletion took 0 bases off V and 0 bases off J, with a span of 4 bases between the germline ends. The germline V gene (reference sequence) specifies LGHDT as CDR1 and YNNKEL as CDR2. The CDR3 has 14 amino acids, counting the end cysteine and phenylalanine. Only the CDR3 DNA stays, 42 bases, in frame from base 1. This sample is drawn from a study of blood T cells in healthy people across ages (dated by TCRdb to the mid-2010s). In the study overall: Template switching captured roughly one uniquely barcoded TCR beta cDNA molecule per two T cells in model experiments. Age-related changes in TCR beta repertoire diversity were measured in the study by deep sequencing normalized with unique cDNA molecular identifiers. Four age groups were formed from the donors: young (average approximately 15 years), middle-aged (just under 40), aged (about 62) and long-lived (approximately 80). To avoid experimental bias, donors of different ages were randomly spread across the sequencing lanes. Using the same blood draw, the study looked at two additional independent replicas of 1 million unique cDNA reads for two donors, one aged 18 to 30 and the other aged 80 or older.

General conclusions and limits of the study: Because profiling used bulk unsorted PBMCs, naive and antigen-experienced compartments could not be compared conclusively. Observed TCR beta diversity correlated strongly with the percentage of naive T cells measured by flow cytometry. As age increased, observed TCR beta diversity per million T cells dropped in a roughly linear way, and a significant reduction was already evident by age about 40. The long-lived group showed more naive CD4+ T cells, fewer expanded clones and increased TCR diversity than the aged group, suggesting age selection. Estimates of total diversity based on one million sequenced T cells were considered lower bounds and underestimates. The CMV infection status of donors was not known, potentially confounding age-related changes in expanded clonotypes.

The roughly 38 donors, aged roughly 6 to 95 years, were systemically healthy Caucasian individuals from Russia. Each donor gave 8.5 to 10 milliliters of peripheral blood, collected into EDTA-treated Vacutainer tubes. Ficoll-Paque density-gradient centrifugation was used to isolate PBMCs, with at least 6.5 million per sample. Total RNA was extracted from PBMCs with Trizol reagent, with at least 6 micrograms obtained per sample. The percentages of naive CD45RAhigh/CD27high T cells were determined by flow cytometry on a PBMC aliquot from every donor. Libraries were made using 5' RACE. Sequencing was performed on an Illumina HiSeq 2500. A second PCR of roughly 6 to 11 cycles was performed with a sample-barcoded 5' primer and a J-beta primer mix. A unique molecular identifier was introduced onto each TCR beta cDNA molecule by a template-switch 5' adaptor carrying 12 random nucleotides. Each sample yielded at least 2.5 million CDR3-containing paired-end reads. First-strand cDNA synthesis was performed from all RNA using the Mint cDNA synthesis kit, with priming by a TRBC-specific oligonucleotide. Following uracil-DNA glycosylase treatment, a first 18-cycle PCR with universal primers M1SS and BC2_uni_R was performed on all cDNA. In the original analysis: For normalization, 1 million high-quality reads, each with a distinct molecular identifier, were randomly selected from each sample. Instead of being binned into consensus sequences, reads that shared molecular identifiers were thrown out. MiTCR, run with a Q25 quality threshold and the strictest error-elimination algorithm, handled CDR3 identification, clonotype clustering and error correction. A nonparametric unseen species model using Euler transformation provided a lower-bound estimate of total TCR beta diversity. TCRdb reprocessed the public reads (quality trimming at Q25 with fastp, clone calling with MiXCR) and kept in-frame beta chains. Each entry is one CDR3 protein sequence, shown with its most common DNA and genes. It is TCRdb's table, rather than the study itself, that gives the V and J calls and clone size. The sample records roughly 1,500,000 distinct CDR3 sequences, 34% of which are singletons. The ten biggest clones cover approximately 10% of the sample.

Recombination connected TRBV3-1 to TRBJ2-3; the D gene lacks a confident call. The sequencing input was blood. This clonotype originated in a woman aged 25 to 39 in good health. This receptor has the CDR3 CASSQDLSTDTQYF. The nucleotide sequence reads TGTGCCAGCAGCCAAGATCTGAGCACAGATACGCAGTATTTT.